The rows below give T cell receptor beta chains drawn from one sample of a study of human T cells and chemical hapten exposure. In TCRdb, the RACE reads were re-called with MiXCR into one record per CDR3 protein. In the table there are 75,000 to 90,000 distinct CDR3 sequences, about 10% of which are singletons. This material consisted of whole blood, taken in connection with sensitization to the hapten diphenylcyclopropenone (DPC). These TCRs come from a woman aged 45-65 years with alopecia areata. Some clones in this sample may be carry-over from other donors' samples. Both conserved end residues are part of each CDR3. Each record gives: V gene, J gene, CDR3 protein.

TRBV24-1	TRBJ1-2	CATSGGDSNLYGYTF
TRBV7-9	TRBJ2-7	CASSKGQQGRGYEQYF
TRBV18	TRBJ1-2	CASSSRSDAGSNYGYTF
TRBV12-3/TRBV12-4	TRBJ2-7	CASSSPGQGTYEQYF
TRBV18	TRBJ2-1	CASNYPGSYNEQFF
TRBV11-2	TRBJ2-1	CASSLDIREGQNEQFF
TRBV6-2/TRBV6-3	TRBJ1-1	CASSYGGLTEAFF
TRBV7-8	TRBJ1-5	CASSGTGGDQPQHF
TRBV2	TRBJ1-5	CASSDTVTNQPQHF
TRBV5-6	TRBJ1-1	CASSLGQGANTEAFF
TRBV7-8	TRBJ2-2	CASSLSSGRAGELFF
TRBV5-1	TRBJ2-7	CASSLGPGSTYEQYF
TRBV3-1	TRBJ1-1	CASSQPQGNTEAFF
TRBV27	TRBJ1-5	CASKPGSPSNQPQHF
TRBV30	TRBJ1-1	CAWSAMGRVAEAFF
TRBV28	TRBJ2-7	CASSLNSGEIYEQYF
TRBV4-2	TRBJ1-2	CASSPDGGTAGYTF
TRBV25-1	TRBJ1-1	CARTNRDSLEVRTEAFF
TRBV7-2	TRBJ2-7	CASSLVTGSGYEQYF
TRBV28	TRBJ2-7	CASSSPLDSYYEQYF
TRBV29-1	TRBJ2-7	CSVEGVNSDEQYF
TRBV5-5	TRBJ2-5	CASSFGTFETQYF
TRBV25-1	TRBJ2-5	CASSPRMGQGETQYF
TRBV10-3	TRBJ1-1	CAVGSGTGGAFF
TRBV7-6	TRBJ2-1	CASSLTFRATRSHEQFF
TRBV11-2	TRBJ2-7	CASSLGREQYF
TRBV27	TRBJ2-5	CASSRQGRQETQYF
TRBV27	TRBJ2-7	CASSFGGATYEQYF
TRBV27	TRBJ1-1	CASSYRVNTEAFF
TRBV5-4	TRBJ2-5	CASSLPGGFETQYF
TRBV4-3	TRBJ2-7	CASSQDTQTSGRNLEQYF
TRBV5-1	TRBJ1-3	CASSLNSAGNTIYF
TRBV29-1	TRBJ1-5	CSVAGGGANQPQHF
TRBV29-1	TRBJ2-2	CSVRTEGKLFF
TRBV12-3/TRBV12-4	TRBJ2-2	CASSVPGPQQAGELFF
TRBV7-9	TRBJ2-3	CASSLTTGRASDTQYF
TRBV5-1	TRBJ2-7	CASSGGGTLYEQYF
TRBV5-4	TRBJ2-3	CASSLARTDTQYF
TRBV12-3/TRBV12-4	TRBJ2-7	CASSPGLAGGYSYEQYF
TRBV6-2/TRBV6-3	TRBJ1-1	CASNGGATGEIYEAFF
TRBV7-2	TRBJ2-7	CASSLAQGQGVKSYEQYF
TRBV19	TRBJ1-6	CASSGWTGRNSPLHF
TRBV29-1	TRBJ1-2	CSDSVNYGYTF